This passage covers 28 T cell receptor beta chains from one sample sequenced in a study of shared clonotypes between healthy human individuals. Method: immunoSEQ multiplex PCR; TCRdb's copy keeps in-frame clones and lacks some. The sample has about 820,000 clones, 90% to 95% seen once; the top ten hold nearly 25%. CD45RO-negative CD8 cells positively selected for CCR7 made up the naive population, which excluded terminally differentiated effector memory CD45RA+ cells. The sample consisted of naive CD8+ T cells sorted from blood. Receptors originate from a man aged 30-40 years in good health.

The gene calls are TRBV30 and TRBJ2-2; D uncertain. Germline V gene data show CDR1 as GTSNPN and CDR2 as SVGIG (reference sequence). The ends were cut back, 0 bases at V and 7 bases at J, with 15 bases in the middle. CDR3 length: 15 amino acids. CDR3 region: CAWSVFSRRVGELFF. CDR3 nucleotide sequence: TGTGCCTGGAGTGTCTTTAGTCGCCGAGTCGGGGAGCTGTTTTTT.

The chain couples TRBV7-3 to TRBJ1-5; D is uncertain. This CDR3 region has 12 residues. The V end lost 2 bases, the J end lost 7 bases, and 6 bases lay between the germline ends. Looked up from germline, CDR1 is SGHTA and CDR2 is FQGTGA. The chain's CDR3 is CASSLCYQPQHF. The DNA for the CDR3 is TGTGCCAGCAGCTTATGTTACCAGCCCCAGCATTTT.

The CDR3 reads CASPGAGNTIYF. The CDR3 bases are TGTGCCAGCCCGGGCGCGGGTAACACCATATATTTT. The V and J genes are TRBV2 and TRBJ1-3; no firm D call. The CDR3 is 12 residues long. V lost 8 bases and J 7 bases, leaving 12 bases between the germline ends. Germline loops: CDR1 SNHLY, CDR2 FYNNEI.

The chain recombines TRBV10-2 with TRBJ1-3; D not resolved. Trimming cost V 3 bases and J 11 bases, with 14 bases left between them. Germline CDR1 WSHSY, CDR2 SAAADI. The CDR3 is made up of 13 amino acids. CDR3 residues: CASSDPRTDPIYF. The CDR3 DNA sequence: TGCGCCAGCAGTGACCCCCGGACGGACCCCATATATTTT.

V usage is TRBV7-9 and J usage is TRBJ2-1; 9 bases are shared with TRBD2. The germline gives CDR1 SEHNR, CDR2 FQNEAQ (reference sequence). This CDR3 has 15 residues. Germline trimming cut 5 bases from V and 8 bases from J; bases unmatched to any gene: 10. In DNA form, the CDR3 reads TGTGCCAGCAGCAGTTCCGGGACTAGCATACATGAGCAGTTCTTC. This gives the protein CASSSSGTSIHEQFF.

This chain connects TRBV19 to TRBJ2-1, with 13 positions matching TRBD2. The germline V gene encodes CDR1 LNHDA and CDR2 SQIVND (reference sequence). V was clipped by 3 bases and J by 9 bases; unmatched bases: 5. This CDR3 is built from 15 residues. CDR3 sequence (DNA): TGTGCCAGTAGTATGGTGGGACTAGCGGGATCTGAGCAGTTCTTC. Translated: CASSMVGLAGSEQFF.

J is TRBJ2-7 and V is TRBV9; TRBD1 aligns across 7 bases. Germline loops: CDR1 SGDLS, CDR2 YYNGEE. Trimming cost V 7 bases and J 0 bases; bases outside gene matches: 7. The CDR3 runs to 14 residues. CDR3 in amino acids: CASGPGQSSYEQYF. The CDR3, as DNA: TGTGCCAGCGGCCCGGGACAGAGCTCCTACGAGCAGTACTTC. Filled out from reference TRBV9 and TRBJ2-7, the complete variable domain reads DSGVTQTPKHLITATGQRVTLRCSPRSGDLSVYWYQQSLDQGLQFLIQYYNGEERAKGNILERFSAQQFPDLHSELNLSSLELGDSALYFCASGPGQSSYEQYFGPGTRLTVT.

The chain has TRBV4-1 and TRBJ2-7, with 12 positions matching TRBD2. After removal of 0 bases from V and 4 bases from J, the junction contained 10 bases not matched to a gene. This CDR3 has 18 amino acids. Germline CDR1 and CDR2: MGHRA and YSYEKL. Here the CDR3 DNA reads TGCGCCAGCAGCCAAGAGGGCCTAGCGGGAGGGGTGAGATACGAGCAGTACTTC. The encoded protein is CASSQEGLAGGVRYEQYF.

V usage is TRBV19 and J usage is TRBJ1-5; D unresolved. The CDR3 is 14 amino acids. Per germline, CDR1 LNHDA and CDR2 SQIVND (reference sequence). Trimming pared 3 bases from V and 5 bases from J, leaving 11 bases between. This chain's CDR3 is CASSIGNRDQPQHF. CDR3 in DNA: TGTGCCAGTAGTATCGGGAACAGAGATCAGCCCCAGCATTTT.

The chain couples TRBV2 to TRBJ1-2, with TRBD1 as a possible D gene (5 bases). The CDR3 is made up of 17 amino acids. Germline CDR1 reads SNHLY; CDR2 reads FYNNEI. V shed 4 bases and J shed 0 bases, with 18 bases lying between them. The chain's CDR3 is CASSARQSRLANYGYTF. Here the CDR3 DNA reads TGTGCCAGCAGTGCCCGACAGAGTCGATTGGCTAACTATGGCTACACCTTC.

The V and J genes are TRBV27 and TRBJ2-1, with D unclear. This CDR3 is built from 11 residues. CDR1 is MNHEY and CDR2 is SMNVEV in the germline V gene (reference sequence). Trimming cost V 8 bases and J 5 bases, with 7 bases left between them. CDR3 DNA sequence: TGTGCCAGCGGTCAACACAATGAGCAGTTCTTC. Residues: CASGQHNEQFF.

The V and J genes are TRBV2 and TRBJ2-7; D possibly corresponds to TRBD1 (6 bases). Germline lookup yields CDR1 SNHLY and CDR2 FYNNEI. The CDR3 sequence is 14 residues long. Trimming cost V 4 bases and J 0 bases, with 10 bases left between them. The CDR3 is CASSGTGHSYEQYF. The CDR3 coding sequence is TGTGCCAGCAGTGGAACGGGACACTCCTACGAGCAGTACTTC.

The CDR3 DNA reads TGTGCCAGCAGTGAAGCGAGGGTGGGCACCGGGGAGCTGTTTTTT. Encoded protein: CASSEARVGTGELFF. The V gene is TRBV2, the J gene TRBJ2-2; TRBD2 is a possible D gene (5 bases). The CDR3 covers 15 residues. Germline lookup yields CDR1 SNHLY and CDR2 FYNNEI. With 0 bases removed from V and 4 bases from J, the gap between germline ends came to 9 bases.

This chain joins TRBV4-1 and TRBJ2-3; 8 nucleotides line up with TRBD2. The CDR3 totals 17 residues. The trim removed 1 base at V and 2 bases at J, leaving 8 bases unmatched. Germline assignment: CDR1 MGHRA and CDR2 YSYEKL. CDR3 DNA: TGCGCCAGCAGCCAAGCCGGGGGACTAGGACCCACAGATACGCAGTATTTT. Encoded protein: CASSQAGGLGPTDTQYF.

V is TRBV4-1 and J is TRBJ2-3; 11 bases align to TRBD2. Trimming cost V 0 bases and J 3 bases; bases outside gene matches: 8. This CDR3 is built from 18 residues. Looked up from germline, CDR1 is MGHRA and CDR2 is YSYEKL. CDR3: CASSQDLGSSGRTDTQYF. CDR3 sequence (DNA): TGCGCCAGCAGCCAAGATCTCGGTTCTAGCGGGAGGACAGATACGCAGTATTTT.

This sequence joins TRBV7-4 and TRBJ2-1; 9 bases agree with TRBD2. Losses at the gene ends were 5 bases for V and 3 bases for J; bases not matched to a gene: 8. The CDR3 is 16 amino acids. Germline loops: CDR1 SGHVT, CDR2 SQSDAQ. The CDR3 DNA sequence: TGTGCCAGCAGCCCGCCGTGGACTAGCGACTACAATGAGCAGTTCTTC. Encoded protein: CASSPPWTSDYNEQFF.

The chain carries TRBV29-1 and TRBJ2-7; TRBD1 matches at 10 bases. The V gene end was trimmed by 7 bases and the J gene end by 3 bases; junction bases not matched to a gene: 12. This CDR3 spans 15 amino acids. Per germline, CDR1 SQVTM and CDR2 ANQGSEA. The CDR3 DNA reads TGCAGCGCTGACAAGGGGACAGGGGAAAACTACGAGCAGTACTTC. Translation gives CSADKGTGENYEQYF.

J is TRBJ2-1 and V is TRBV7-9, with 8 bases fitting TRBD2. CDR1 SEHNR and CDR2 FQNEAQ come from the germline V gene (reference sequence). This CDR3 is 16 amino acids long. With 2 bases clipped from V and 3 bases from J, the junction kept 6 bases outside the gene matches. In DNA, the CDR3 is TGTGCCAGCAGCTTACCATGGCGGGAGGTCTACAATGAGCAGTTCTTC. Amino acid sequence: CASSLPWREVYNEQFF.

This clone has a single count. The chain employs TRBV6-1 and TRBJ2-7; 9 positions match TRBD1. After removal of 3 bases from V and 2 bases from J, the junction contained 5 bases not matched to a gene. Germline lookup yields CDR1 MNHNS and CDR2 SASEGT. The CDR3 runs to 15 residues. The DNA of the CDR3 is TGTGCCAGCAGTGACGGGGACAGGGAGGCCTACGAGCAGTACTTC. This codes for CASSDGDREAYEQYF.

The chain couples TRBV6-5 to TRBJ2-1; maybe TRBD2 (6 bases). Trimming left V 2 bases short and J 4 bases short, with 12 bases between. In germline, CDR1 is MNHEY, CDR2 SVGAGI. CDR3 length: 15 residues. The CDR3 nucleotides read TGTGCCAGCAGTTACCAAGGACTACCTTACAATGAGCAGTTCTTC. Amino acids: CASSYQGLPYNEQFF.

For this clone: This sample also contains other DNA sequences that code for the same CDR3. This rearrangement joins TRBV27 to TRBJ2-1; TRBD2 agrees at 11 bases. V lost 5 bases and J lost 3; bases outside the gene matches: 3. The V gene's germline CDR1 is MNHEY and CDR2 SMNVEV (reference sequence). This CDR3 has 15 amino acids. The CDR3 region is CASSSGTSGYNEQFF. CDR3 coding DNA: TGTGCCAGCAGTAGTGGGACTAGCGGCTACAATGAGCAGTTCTTC.

The CDR3 loop is CASTVRPGTGELFF. CDR3 nucleotides: TGCGCCAGCACCGTTCGACCGGGGACCGGGGAGCTGTTTTTT. The gene calls are TRBV5-1 and TRBJ2-2; maybe TRBD2 (5 bases). The germline CDR1 and CDR2 sequences are SGHRS and YFSETQ. V dropped 6 bases and J dropped 5 bases, with 14 bases sitting between them. The CDR3 has 14 residues.

About this clone: The identical CDR3 is also encoded by other nucleotide sequences in the sample. The gene calls are TRBV18 and TRBJ2-7; D unclear. V lost 3 bases and J 3 bases, leaving 3 bases between the germline ends. Germline CDR1 KGHSH, CDR2 LQKENI. The CDR3 is 11 residues long. Written as DNA, the CDR3 is TGTGCCAGCTCACCGGACTACGAGCAGTACTTC. The encoded protein is CASSPDYEQYF.

V usage is TRBV27 and J usage is TRBJ2-3, with 7 nucleotides matching TRBD2. CDR3 length: 16 amino acids. After removal of 2 bases from V and 2 bases from J, the junction contained 7 bases not matched to a gene. Germline lookup yields CDR1 MNHEY and CDR2 SMNVEV (reference sequence). CDR3 region: CASSLGAGINTDTQYF. In DNA, the CDR3 is TGTGCCAGCAGTTTAGGAGCGGGGATAAACACAGATACGCAGTATTTT.

This chain connects TRBV6-6 to TRBJ1-5; D is uncertain. Germline CDR1 is MNHNY and CDR2 is SVGAGI (reference sequence). The ends were cut back, 6 bases at V and 0 bases at J, with 6 bases in the middle. The CDR3 length is 13 residues. The CDR3 region has the DNA TGTGCCAGCAGGCCGGGTAGCAATCAGCCCCAGCATTTT. The encoded protein is CASRPGSNQPQHF.

This rearrangement joins TRBV7-9 to TRBJ2-4; 10 positions agree with TRBD1. After removal of 5 bases from V and 8 bases from J, the junction contained 12 bases not matched to a gene. The germline V gene has CDR1 SEHNR and CDR2 FQNEAQ (reference sequence). The CDR3 covers 16 residues. CDR3 sequence (DNA): TGTGCCAGCAGCACTTACCGACAGGGGGCTACGGACATTCAGTACTTC. Translation gives CASSTYRQGATDIQYF.

This clone has more than one count but fewer than ten. Other DNA sequences within the sample encode an identical CDR3. The gene calls are TRBV7-3 and TRBJ2-1, with 9 bases identical to TRBD2. Trimming took 3 bases from V and 0 from J; bases not matched to a gene: 0. From germline, CDR1 is SGHTA and CDR2 FQGTGA. The CDR3 has 15 amino acids. CDR3 bases: TGTGCCAGCAGCTTTAGCGGGAGCTCCTACAATGAGCAGTTCTTC. As protein: CASSFSGSSYNEQFF.

V and J are TRBV7-9 and TRBJ2-5, with no clear D. From germline, CDR1 is SEHNR and CDR2 FQNEAQ (reference sequence). The V end was cut by 3 bases, the J end by 2 bases, with 10 bases between. The CDR3 has 14 residues. The CDR3 loop reads CASSFFSKQETQYF. The CDR3 DNA is TGTGCCAGCAGCTTTTTCTCTAAACAAGAGACCCAGTACTTC.